This T cell receptor beta chain was observed in a study of shared clonotypes between healthy human individuals. Broader study findings: Shared clonotypes across all four donors exceeded non-shared ones in generation probability.

CDR1 and CDR2 from the germline V gene are SGHTA and FQGTGA. Deletions cut 2 bases from V and 5 bases from J, with 22 bases between. The CDR3 covers 18 residues. Assay: immunoSEQ multiplex PCR; the TCRdb copy retains only in-frame clones and omits some. Of roughly 1.4 million clones listed, approximately 98.5% are singletons. Donors comprised healthy HIV-negative adults lacking recent acute infections or vaccinations. Notes on this clone: Its antigen is unknown.

Sequenced material: naive CD4+ T cells sorted from blood. Subset here: CD45RA+ positively selected. The chain has TRBV7-3 and TRBJ2-1, with a possible D match to TRBD1 (5 bases). The receptor was isolated from a man aged 25-45 years in good health. Here the CDR3 DNA reads TGTGCCAGCAGCTTAGTGGGGCCGCGTTGGAATGGGGACAATGAGCAGTTCTTC. As protein: CASSLVGPRWNGDNEQFF.